This TCR beta chain derives from a study of tumor-infiltrating lymphocytes in localized non-small cell lung cancer. Study-wide context: Resected tumor was paired with non-adjacent uninvolved lung from the same patient.

Assay: immunoSEQ multiplex PCR; the TCRdb copy retains only in-frame clones and omits some. The table shows over 10,000 clones, with 75% to 85% occurring only once. Study observations and caveats: Tumor T-cell fraction from TCR sequencing was not associated with recurrence-free survival (p = 0.61).

The junction had 11 bases not matched to a gene; V was cut back by 4 bases and J by 5 bases. The germline gives CDR1 SGHNT, CDR2 YYREEE (reference sequence). The CDR3 runs to 16 residues. In its sample, this clone was seen a few times. Its antigen is currently unknown. Sequencing was carried out using lung tumor tissue. This TCR derives from a human donor with non-small cell lung cancer. J is TRBJ1-1 and V is TRBV5-4, with TRBD1 matching over 10 bases. The CDR3 loop reads CASSPVDWTGGTEAFF. The CDR3, as DNA: TGTGCCAGCAGCCCGGTCGACTGGACAGGGGGAACTGAAGCTTTCTTT.